The next 9 T cell receptor beta chains were all read from a single sample in a study of T-cell reconstitution after alpha-beta-depleted transplantation in children. Unique molecular identifiers tagged the TCRbeta library. TCRdb analysed the PCR reads with MiXCR anew, one entry per CDR3 protein. This table has fewer than 700,000 distinct CDR3 sequences, roughly 13% appearing once. The material sequenced was PBMCs, mostly from graft donor cells, taken 360 days after TCRalphabeta/CD19-depleted stem cell transplant. Receptors were obtained from a male patient aged 10-17 years who had a stem cell transplant for acute myeloid leukemia, so the T cells may come from the graft donor.

This chain uses TRBV28 with TRBJ2-1; TRBD2 aligns across 8 bases. The V gene's germline CDR1 is MDHEN and CDR2 SYDVKM. J gave up 6 bases and V 8 bases, and 15 bases lay outside the gene matches. The CDR3 covers 16 residues. CDR3 amino acids: CASFSYGGGTSNEQFF. As DNA, the CDR3 is TGTGCCAGCTTCTCCTACGGGGGGGGGACTAGCAATGAGCAGTTCTTC.

In its sample, this clonotype was seen many times. The chain recombines TRBV4-2 with TRBJ2-7; D gene uncertain. Trimming removed 0 bases from V and 7 bases from J, with 7 bases in between. The germline CDR1 and CDR2 sequences are LGHNA and YNFKEQ. This CDR3 comprises 12 residues. The CDR3 here is CASSQDAAEQYF. DNA for the CDR3: TGTGCCAGCAGCCAAGATGCCGCAGAGCAGTACTTC.

The CDR3 region is CSVSRLQSGANVLTF. The CDR3 DNA is TGCAGCGTTTCCCGTCTTCAGTCTGGGGCCAACGTCCTGACTTTC. V gene TRBV29-1 combines with J gene TRBJ2-6; D is ambiguous. The CDR3 spans 15 residues. Germline loops: CDR1 SQVTM, CDR2 ANQGSEA. The germline V and J ends were trimmed by 5 bases and 1 base, with 12 bases remaining between them. The complete variable domain, with remaining parts taken from reference TRBV29-1 and TRBJ2-6, reads SAVISQKPSRDICQRGTSLTIQCQVDSQVTMMFWYRQQPGQSLTLIATANQGSEATYESGFVIDKFPISRPNLTFSTLTVSNMSPEDSSIYLCSVSRLQSGANVLTFGAGSRLTVL.

This clonotype has only a few counts. The genes are TRBV28 and TRBJ2-1; 11 nucleotides agree with TRBD2. Germline CDR1 reads MDHEN; CDR2 reads SYDVKM. The CDR3 is made up of 15 amino acids. V was clipped by 6 bases and J by 5 bases; unmatched bases: 6. CDR3 residues: CASRMTSGKDNEQFF. In nucleotides, the CDR3 is TGTGCCAGCAGGATGACTAGCGGGAAAGACAATGAGCAGTTCTTC. Full variable domain (outside the CDR3, taken from reference TRBV28 and TRBJ2-1): DVKVTQSSRYLVKRTGEKVFLECVQDMDHENMFWYRQDPGLGLRLIYFSYDVKMKEKGDIPEGYSVSREKKERFSLILESASTNQTSMYLCASRMTSGKDNEQFFGPGTRLTVL.

This clonotype came up a few times. J is TRBJ2-3 and V is TRBV20-1; TRBD2 matches at 10 bases. V lost 3 bases, J lost 3 bases, and 9 bases stayed unmatched. This CDR3 comprises 16 residues. CDR1 is DFQATT and CDR2 is SNEGSKA in the germline V gene (reference sequence). The CDR3 is CSASEAGGVETDTQYF. CDR3 DNA sequence: TGCAGTGCTAGTGAAGCGGGAGGGGTAGAGACAGATACGCAGTATTTT.

This clonotype came up many times. This chain joins TRBV29-1 and TRBJ2-1; 7 nucleotides match TRBD1. Germline values: CDR1 SQVTM, CDR2 ANQGSEA. Trimming cost V 6 bases and J 6 bases; bases outside gene matches: 2. The CDR3 totals 11 residues. The DNA of the CDR3 is TGCAGCGTGAGACAGGGCAATGAGCAGTTCTTC. Amino acid sequence: CSVRQGNEQFF.

This clonotype turned up a few times. The V gene is TRBV28, the J gene TRBJ2-3; 7 nucleotides align to TRBD2. Germline trimming cut 2 bases from V and 2 bases from J; bases unmatched to any gene: 4. Germline loops: CDR1 MDHEN, CDR2 SYDVKM. This CDR3 contains 15 residues. Here the CDR3 reads CASSLPAGNTDTQYF. In nucleotides, the CDR3 is TGTGCCAGCAGTTTACCAGCGGGGAACACAGATACGCAGTATTTT.

This clonotype was detected ten times or more. This chain's CDR3 is CASSSRLAGGLEETQYF. The CDR3 region has the DNA TGTGCCAGCAGTTCCCGACTAGCGGGAGGGCTCGAAGAGACCCAGTACTTC. The chain carries TRBV6-5 and TRBJ2-5, with 14 bases that match TRBD2. CDR3 length: 17 amino acids. The ends lost 4 bases at V and 3 bases at J; junction bases unmatched: 7. Per the germline V gene, CDR1 is MNHEY and CDR2 is SVGAGI.

This clonotype was seen a single time. The gene calls are TRBV29-1 and TRBJ2-3; 10 bases are shared with TRBD2. Germline values: CDR1 SQVTM, CDR2 ANQGSEA. CDR3 length: 17 residues. V shed 3 bases, J shed 5 bases, and the junction held 14 bases outside the gene matches. The DNA for the CDR3 is TGCAGCGTTGAGTTTCGGTTTAGCGGGAGGATGGTAGATACGCAGTATTTT. Its translation: CSVEFRFSGRMVDTQYF.